This TCR beta chain was retrieved from a study of cytomegalovirus exposure and HLA in healthy donors. 13 Jbeta primers and 60 Vbeta primers were used for the PCR. The assay was immunoSEQ multiplex PCR, and TCRdb's table has in-frame clones only and misses some. The sample spans under 200,000 clones; the ten largest clones claim 6.5%. In the case of this clone: As yet, its antigen is unknown. Mismatch with germline at one junction end may stem from a read error. Additional DNA sequences in this sample encode the identical CDR3.

This CDR3 spans 14 amino acids. Germline V CDR1 and CDR2: LGHNA, YNFKEQ. Study findings and constraints: The CMV antigen specificity of a few CMV-associated chains was confirmed through in vitro analysis.

The TCR was taken from a man aged 25 to 40 in good health and CMV-seronegative. Sample: PBMCs. The J gene is TRBJ1-1, the V gene TRBV4-2; tentatively, D is TRBD1 (5 bases). CDR3 residues: CASSQDRRGIEAFF. In DNA form, the CDR3 reads TGTGCCAGCAGCCAAGATCGTCGGGGGATAGAAGCCTTCTTT.